This entry lists 30 T cell receptor beta chains sequenced from one sample in a study of blood T cell repertoires in COVID-19. Generated by immunoSEQ multiplex PCR, the TCRdb table keeps only in-frame clones and is missing some. The table has under 150,000 clones, 84% seen once. The sequenced material came from peripheral blood. These TCRs come from a woman between 35 and 50 years old with acute or convalescent COVID-19.

The chain links TRBV3-1 (or the pseudogene TRBV3-2) to TRBJ2-7; no definite D call. V was shortened by 0 bases and J by 6 bases, with 9 bases between the two germline ends. Germline V gene sequence: CDR1 LGHDT, CDR2 YNNKEL (reference sequence). CDR3 length: 13 residues. The CDR3 sequence is CASSQDRVREQYF. DNA for the CDR3: TGTGCCAGCAGCCAAGATCGTGTCCGCGAGCAGTACTTC.

The chain links TRBV7-9 to TRBJ1-4; TRBD1 agrees at 10 bases. The germline CDR1 and CDR2 sequences are SEHNR and FQNEAQ (reference sequence). CDR3 length: 14 amino acids. With 3 bases clipped from V and 7 bases from J, the junction kept 2 bases outside the gene matches. CDR3 amino acids: CASSLGTGAEKLFF. CDR3 sequence (DNA): TGTGCCAGCAGCTTGGGGACAGGGGCTGAAAAACTGTTTTTT. Supplemented by reference TRBV7-9 and TRBJ1-4, the full variable domain reads DTGVSQNPRHKITKRGQNVTFRCDPISEHNRLYWYRQTLGQGPEFLTYFQNEAQLEKSRLLSDRFSAERPKGSFSTLEIQRTEQGDSAMYLCASSLGTGAEKLFFGSGTQLSVL.

The CDR3: CASSLGEARVNIQYF. Here the CDR3 DNA reads TGTGCCAGCAGCTTGGGTGAAGCCAGGGTGAACATTCAGTACTTC. V is TRBV5-8 and J is TRBJ2-4, with a tentative D call TRBD1 (5 bases). Deletions cut 0 bases from V and 7 bases from J, with 14 bases between. The CDR3 is made up of 15 amino acids. Germline loops: CDR1 SGHTS, CDR2 YDEGEE.

The table lists this clone with a count of one. This chain uses TRBV5-4 with TRBJ2-7; TRBD1 matches 7 bases. The germline CDR1 and CDR2 sequences are SGHNT and YYREEE (reference sequence). Unmatched junction bases numbered 10, after V lost 3 bases and J lost 1 base. This CDR3 comprises 16 residues. For the CDR3, the DNA is TGTGCCAGCAGCTGGAGCGGCAGGGGGTCTTCCTACGAGCAGTACTTC. Protein product: CASSWSGRGSSYEQYF.

The V call is TRBV29-1, the J call TRBJ2-3; D perhaps matches TRBD1 (6 bases). The CDR3 runs 13 residues. Germline V gene data show CDR1 as SQVTM and CDR2 as ANQGSEA. The CDR3 region is CSVDSQSTDTQYF. Here the CDR3 DNA reads TGCAGTGTGGACAGCCAGAGCACAGATACGCAGTATTTT.

This chain uses TRBV19 with TRBJ2-7; 10 bases align to TRBD2. Losses at the gene ends were 5 bases for V and 2 bases for J; bases not matched to a gene: 3. This CDR3 has 14 amino acids. Per germline, CDR1 LNHDA and CDR2 SQIVND (reference sequence). The CDR3 DNA reads as TGTGCCAGTAGTGGCGGGACTAGCGCCTACGAGCAGTACTTC. Protein sequence: CASSGGTSAYEQYF.

The chain is built from TRBV19 and TRBJ1-5, with 9 nucleotides matching TRBD1. This CDR3 is 15 amino acids long. Losses at the gene ends were 5 bases for V and 4 bases for J; bases not matched to a gene: 6. Germline loops: CDR1 LNHDA, CDR2 SQIVND (reference sequence). The CDR3 sequence is CASSPGTGRNQPQHF. The CDR3 bases are TGTGCCAGTAGTCCGGGGACAGGGAGAAATCAGCCCCAGCATTTT.

This sequence joins TRBV29-1 and TRBJ1-1, with 8 bases that match TRBD1. Trimming removed 7 bases from V and 8 bases from J; junction bases left unmatched: 6. Germline lookup yields CDR1 SQVTM and CDR2 ANQGSEA. This CDR3 is 11 amino acids long. CDR3 sequence reads: CSAHRGVEAFF. For the CDR3, the DNA is TGCAGCGCACACAGGGGGGTCGAAGCTTTCTTT. Variable domain in full (rest from reference TRBV29-1 and TRBJ1-1): SAVISQKPSRDICQRGTSLTIQCQVDSQVTMMFWYRQQPGQSLTLIATANQGSEATYESGFVIDKFPISRPNLTFSTLTVSNMSPEDSSIYLCSAHRGVEAFFGQGTRLTVV.

The rearrangement uses TRBV30 and TRBJ2-7, with 10 bases fitting TRBD1. Germline CDR1 and CDR2: GTSNPN and SVGIG (reference sequence). The junction had 12 bases not matched to a gene; V was cut back by 0 bases and J by 4 bases. The CDR3 loop spans 17 amino acids. CDR3 protein: CAWSVGTGTGVKYEQYF. The CDR3 coding sequence is TGTGCCTGGAGTGTAGGGACCGGGACAGGGGTAAAATACGAGCAGTACTTC.

This chain links TRBV6-5 with TRBJ1-3; 7 bases map to TRBD1. Germline V gives CDR1 MNHEY, CDR2 SVGAGI. The J segment lost 4 bases and the V segment lost 6 bases, leaving 6 bases of the junction unmatched. The CDR3 length is 14 residues. CDR3 region: CASRRPGQGNTIYF. CDR3 in DNA: TGTGCCAGCAGGCGCCCGGGACAGGGAAACACCATATATTTT.

V and J are TRBV9 and TRBJ2-3; 10 positions agree with TRBD2. The V gene's germline CDR1 is SGDLS and CDR2 YYNGEE. J gave up 5 bases and V 0 bases, and 6 bases lay outside the gene matches. This CDR3 contains 16 residues. CDR3 region: CASSVGAAGGLDTQYF. As DNA, the CDR3 is TGTGCCAGCAGCGTAGGTGCAGCGGGGGGGTTAGATACGCAGTATTTT. Full variable domain (rest looked up from reference TRBV9 and TRBJ2-3): DSGVTQTPKHLITATGQRVTLRCSPRSGDLSVYWYQQSLDQGLQFLIQYYNGEERAKGNILERFSAQQFPDLHSELNLSSLELGDSALYFCASSVGAAGGLDTQYFGPGTRLTVL.

J is TRBJ2-3 and V is TRBV27, with D perhaps TRBD2 (5 bases). The V end lost 5 bases, the J end lost 2 bases, and 8 bases lay between the germline ends. Germline CDR1 and CDR2: MNHEY and SMNVEV (reference sequence). The CDR3 is made up of 13 amino acids. The CDR3 protein is CASSSGITDTQYF. The CDR3 DNA reads TGTGCCAGCAGTAGCGGAATCACAGATACGCAGTATTTT.

The chain carries TRBV5-1 and TRBJ1-3; TRBD1 agrees at 7 bases. Trimming at V came to 0 bases and at J to 1 base, leaving 10 bases not matched to a gene. CDR3 size: 18 residues. CDR1 is SGHRS, CDR2 YFSETQ, per germline. The CDR3 bases are TGCGCCAGCAGCTTGGGGCAGACAGGGAGTCTATCTGGAAACACCATATATTTT. This sequence encodes CASSLGQTGSLSGNTIYF.

This clone is a singleton in its sample. The chain uses TRBV7-9 and TRBJ1-4; D remains ambiguous. The V end lost 6 bases, the J end lost 0 bases, and 2 bases lay between the germline ends. CDR1 is SEHNR, CDR2 FQNEAQ, per germline (reference sequence). CDR3 length equals 12 residues. DNA for the CDR3: TGTGCCAGCAGTACAACTAATGAAAAACTGTTTTTT. Translated, it gives CASSTTNEKLFF.

This clone was picked up one time. V usage is TRBV6-5 and J usage is TRBJ2-2; D remains ambiguous. Trimming took off 0 bases at V and 1 base at J, with 6 bases between the two ends. This CDR3 contains 15 residues. The germline V gene encodes CDR1 MNHEY and CDR2 SVGAGI. This CDR3 reads CASSYSALNTGELFF. In DNA form, the CDR3 reads TGTGCCAGCAGTTACTCCGCACTGAACACCGGGGAGCTGTTTTTT.

The rearrangement uses TRBV6-6 and TRBJ2-3; D is ambiguous. Germline CDR1 MNHNY, CDR2 SVGAGI (reference sequence). V lost 0 bases and J lost 7, with 17 bases in between. The CDR3 has 16 amino acids. As DNA, the CDR3 is TGTGCCAGCAGTTACTCGGGCACACAAATCGTTAATACGCAGTATTTT. Translated: CASSYSGTQIVNTQYF.

The J gene is TRBJ1-1, the V gene TRBV5-1, with D unresolved. V gave up 0 bases and J gave up 3 bases, with 12 bases separating them. The CDR3 covers 15 residues. The germline gives CDR1 SGHRS, CDR2 YFSETQ. CDR3 region: CASSLVRLLDTEAFF. CDR3 nucleotides: TGCGCCAGCAGCTTGGTCAGGCTGTTGGACACTGAAGCTTTCTTT.

The rearrangement links TRBV7-8 to TRBJ1-5, with a weak D call TRBD1 (5 bases). The CDR3 has 15 residues. The germline V and J ends were trimmed by 3 bases and 6 bases, with 15 bases remaining between them. Germline CDR1 is SGHVS and CDR2 is FQNEAQ. The CDR3 reads CASSFRGKEGQPQHF. DNA of the CDR3: TGTGCCAGCAGCTTCCGGGGGAAGGAGGGTCAGCCCCAGCATTTT.

The chain carries TRBV13 and TRBJ1-2, with 9 positions matching TRBD1. Germline CDR1 is PRHDT and CDR2 is FYEKMQ (reference sequence). V was pared by 4 bases and J by 8 bases, with 11 bases of the junction left unmatched. This CDR3 contains 15 residues. The CDR3 nucleotides are TGTGCCAGCAGCTCCCGACAGGGGGGGGTGAGAGGCTACACCTTC. This translates into CASSSRQGGVRGYTF.

The rearrangement uses TRBV5-1 and TRBJ1-1; 7 bases agree with TRBD1. The CDR3 is 14 residues long. Germline CDR1 is SGHRS and CDR2 is YFSETQ. The V segment lost 3 bases and the J segment 6 bases; nucleotides outside the gene matches: 8. This CDR3 is CASSSKGAGAEAFF. As DNA, the CDR3 is TGCGCCAGCAGCTCCAAGGGGGCAGGGGCTGAAGCTTTCTTT.

V and J are TRBV19 and TRBJ2-6; the D gene is possibly TRBD1 (6 bases). V lost 5 bases to trimming and J lost 4 bases, with 15 bases between them. The CDR3 consists of 16 residues. CDR1 LNHDA and CDR2 SQIVND come from the germline V gene (reference sequence). The CDR3 here is CASSVLGARGANVLTF. For the CDR3, the DNA is TGTGCCAGTAGTGTTCTGGGGGCGAGGGGGGCCAACGTCCTGACTTTC.

This rearrangement joins TRBV9 to TRBJ2-3; possibly TRBD2 for D (6 bases). This CDR3 spans 15 amino acids. Deletions cut 4 bases from V and 2 bases from J, with 14 bases between. Germline CDR1 SGDLS, CDR2 YYNGEE. This CDR3 is CASSPRVADTDTQYF. The CDR3, as DNA: TGTGCCAGCAGCCCCCGGGTAGCGGACACAGATACGCAGTATTTT.

This clone is a singleton in its sample. This chain connects TRBV28 to TRBJ1-1; D not certain. Germline lookup yields CDR1 MDHEN and CDR2 SYDVKM. V lost 2 bases to trimming and J lost 1 base, with 14 bases between them. This CDR3 is 16 amino acids long. This chain's CDR3 is CASSLILRQRNTEAFF. CDR3 coding DNA: TGTGCCAGCAGTTTAATACTAAGGCAGCGGAACACTGAAGCTTTCTTT.

The chain uses TRBV2 and TRBJ1-2, with D unclear. Germline assignment: CDR1 SNHLY and CDR2 FYNNEI. V lost 4 bases to trimming and J lost 3 bases, with 18 bases between them. The CDR3 covers 16 residues. Here the CDR3 reads CASSAGFGTSHYGYTF. CDR3 DNA: TGTGCCAGCAGTGCCGGGTTTGGAACGTCTCACTATGGCTACACCTTC. The full variable domain, with the rest looked up from reference TRBV2 and TRBJ1-2, is EPEVTQTPSHQVTQMGQEVILRCVPISNHLYFYWYRQILGQKVEFLVSFYNNEISEKSEIFDDQFSVERPDGSNFTLKIRSTKLEDSAMYFCASSAGFGTSHYGYTFGSGTRLTVV.

This clone was seen once. V is TRBV6-6 and J is TRBJ2-7; a possible D gene is TRBD2 (6 bases). With 5 bases removed from V and 8 bases from J, the gap between germline ends came to 13 bases. CDR1 and CDR2 from the germline V gene are MNHNY and SVGAGI (reference sequence). This CDR3 is 12 amino acids long. This CDR3 reads CASSHGDSQQYF. CDR3 DNA: TGTGCCAGCAGTCACGGGGACTCTCAGCAGTACTTC.

The chain recombines TRBV18 with TRBJ1-1; D is unresolved. The V and J ends lost 6 bases and 3 bases respectively, with 11 bases between them. The length of the CDR3 is 13 residues. The germline CDR1 and CDR2 sequences are KGHSH and LQKENI. DNA for the CDR3: TGTGCCAGCTCGCTTTCTGGAGACACTGAAGCTTTCTTT. It specifies CASSLSGDTEAFF.

The chain joins TRBV5-1 to TRBJ1-2; 8 nucleotides agree with TRBD1. V gave up 3 bases and J gave up 8 bases; unmatched junction bases: 3. CDR1 and CDR2 from the germline V gene are SGHRS and YFSETQ. The CDR3 runs to 12 residues. The CDR3 protein is CASSWTGFGYTF. As DNA, the CDR3 is TGCGCCAGCAGCTGGACAGGGTTCGGCTACACCTTC.

The chain is built from TRBV21-1 and TRBJ1-4; the listed D gene, TRBD1, was not tested against the DNA. TRBV21-1 is shown as a pseudogene. This CDR3 has 16 amino acids. CDR3 nucleotides: TGTGCCAGCAGCAAAGTGGAAGACAGACGTAATGAAAAACTGTTTTTT. As protein: CASSKVEDRRNEKLFF.

The chain recombines TRBV5-4 with TRBJ1-2; D is possibly TRBD1 (5 bases). The length of the CDR3 is 14 residues. V lost 3 bases and J 3 bases, leaving 12 bases between the germline ends. Germline CDR1 SGHNT, CDR2 YYREEE (reference sequence). The CDR3, as DNA: TGTGCCAGCAGCTCATTTACAGGATACTATGGCTACACCTTC. This encodes CASSSFTGYYGYTF.

As concerns this clone: Germline is not matched at one junction end, which may reflect a read error. The chain joins TRBV7-3 to TRBJ1-2; 7 nucleotides match TRBD1. This CDR3 comprises 13 residues. CDR1 and CDR2 (germline): SGHTA, FQGTGA. The CDR3 reads CASSFYLDRYPVF. CDR3 DNA: TGTGCCAGCAGCTTTTACTTGGACAGGTACCCAGTCTTC. The variable domain in full, completed from reference TRBV7-3 and TRBJ1-2, reads GAGVSQTPSNKVTEKGKYVELRCDPISGHTALYWYRQSLGQGPEFLIYFQGTGAADDSGLPNDRFFAVRPEGSVSTLKIQRTERGDSAVYLCASSFYLDRYPVFGSGTRLTVV.